Listed here is a single T cell receptor beta chain. As the sequencing template, cDNA was produced by extracting RNA and reverse transcribing it. Profiled with immunoSEQ multiplex PCR; TCRdb holds only in-frame clones, not every one. The data show over 120,000 clones, around 58% seen once. This CDR3 region has 13 residues. V was pared by 2 bases and J by 3 bases, with 8 bases between. CDR1 and CDR2 (germline): GTSNPN, SVGIG (reference sequence). This entry comes from a study of CD8+ T cells in alopecia areata. The chain is built from TRBV30 and TRBJ1-5; D gene uncertain. This material consisted of CD4+ T cells sorted from blood, taken at week 0. The receptor was isolated from a human donor with alopecia areata. This CDR3 is CAWSLRDNQPQHF. CDR3 DNA sequence: TGTGCCTGGAGTTTACGGGACAATCAGCCCCAGCATTTT.